Listed below are T cell receptor beta chains from one sample, sequenced in a study of OX40 agonist ivuxolimab in advanced cancers. The table came from immunoSEQ multiplex PCR; TCRdb's copy has only in-frame clones and leaves some out. The sample shows approximately 1,300 clones, about 80% of them seen only once. This sample was gathered in a trial of the OX40 agonist ivuxolimab. These receptor sequences come from an adult with an advanced solid tumor such as melanoma, head and neck, liver or kidney cancer. Both conserved end residues are part of each CDR3. The order of the fields is J gene, V gene, D gene, clone size, CDR3 protein, CDR3 DNA. The D gene is left open where the match is weak. Clone size is shown for a subset of rows, as once, few, many or a class of expanded clone.

J: TRBJ1-2
V: TRBV19
D: TRBD1
size: -
CDR3: CASSTQGANYGYTF
DNA: TGTGCCAGTAGTACTCAGGGGGCGAACTATGGCTACACCTTC

J: TRBJ1-2
V: TRBV28
D: -
size: few
CDR3: CASSFRAGLNYGYTF
DNA: TGTGCCAGCAGTTTTCGGGCAGGGTTAAACTATGGCTACACCTTC

J: TRBJ2-5
V: TRBV29-1
D: TRBD2
size: once
CDR3: CSVEIAGEETQYF
DNA: TGCAGCGTTGAAATAGCGGGAGAAGAGACCCAGTACTTC

J: TRBJ2-7
V: TRBV11-3
D: -
size: large
CDR3: CASSNSIDSYEQYF
DNA: TGTGCCAGCAGTAATAGTATAGATTCCTACGAGCAGTACTTC

J: TRBJ2-7
V: TRBV6-8
D: -
size: -
CDR3: CASRAPPSYEQYF
DNA: TGTGCCAGCAGGGCTCCCCCCTCCTACGAGCAGTACTTC

J: TRBJ2-3
V: TRBV5-1
D: -
size: -
CDR3: CASSLAAAGADTQYF
DNA: TGCGCCAGCAGCTTGGCCGCGGCCGGAGCAGATACGCAGTATTTT

J: TRBJ2-3
V: TRBV5-1
D: -
size: -
CDR3: CASSLEALTSTDTQYF
DNA: TGCGCCAGCAGCTTGGAGGCACTAACTAGCACAGATACGCAGTATTTT

J: TRBJ1-1
V: TRBV6-8
D: TRBD1
size: once
CDR3: CASSYSRTGGLNTEAFF
DNA: TGTGCCAGCAGTTACTCCCGGACAGGGGGCTTGAACACTGAAGCTTTCTTT

J: TRBJ1-1
V: TRBV6-8
D: TRBD1
size: -
CDR3: CASSLGTGQDTEAFF
DNA: TGTGCCAGCAGTTTAGGGACAGGGCAGGACACTGAAGCTTTCTTT

J: TRBJ2-5
V: TRBV19
D: TRBD2
size: once
CDR3: CASSAGLAGAIQETQYF
DNA: TGTGCCAGTAGTGCCGGACTAGCGGGAGCTATCCAAGAGACCCAGTACTTC

J: TRBJ1-1
V: TRBV6-8
D: -
size: -
CDR3: CASSYSGVNTEAFF
DNA: TGTGCCAGCAGTTACTCGGGGGTGAACACTGAAGCTTTCTTT

J: TRBJ1-3
V: TRBV5-1
D: TRBD1
size: -
CDR3: CASSLGDRGSGNTIYF
DNA: TGCGCCAGCAGCTTGGGGGACAGGGGATCGGGAAACACCATATATTTT

J: TRBJ1-1
V: TRBV5-1
D: TRBD1
size: -
CDR3: CASRTQGLNTEAFF
DNA: TGCGCCAGCAGAACACAGGGGCTGAACACTGAAGCTTTCTTT

J: TRBJ2-3
V: TRBV11-3
D: -
size: few
CDR3: CASSSVKTNTDTQYF
DNA: TGTGCCAGCAGCTCAGTTAAAACGAACACAGATACGCAGTATTTT

J: TRBJ2-4
V: TRBV18
D: -
size: -
CDR3: CASSDSLKNIQYF
DNA: TGTGCCAGCTCGGACAGCCTCAAAAACATTCAGTACTTC

J: TRBJ2-4
V: TRBV28
D: TRBD2
size: -
CDR3: CASSLAEVAKNIQYF
DNA: TGTGCCAGCAGCCTAGCGGAAGTAGCCAAAAACATTCAGTACTTC

J: TRBJ2-6
V: TRBV18
D: -
size: -
CDR3: CASSPLTPDSGANVLTF
DNA: TGTGCCAGCTCACCATTGACACCTGACTCTGGGGCCAACGTCCTGACTTTC

J: TRBJ2-3
V: TRBV19
D: TRBD1
size: -
CDR3: CASNGQGFADTQYF
DNA: TGTGCCAGTAATGGACAGGGTTTCGCAGATACGCAGTATTTT

J: TRBJ2-7
V: TRBV29-1
D: -
size: -
CDR3: CSVDSSSTYEQYF
DNA: TGCAGCGTGGACAGCTCATCAACCTACGAGCAGTACTTC

J: TRBJ1-5
V: TRBV12-5
D: -
size: -
CDR3: CASGLVTTGNQNQPQHF
DNA: TGTGCTAGTGGTTTGGTCACCACCGGGAACCAGAATCAGCCCCAGCATTTT

J: TRBJ1-1
V: TRBV7-4
D: -
size: -
CDR3: CASSWGSNTEAFF
DNA: TGTGCCAGCAGCTGGGGGTCCAACACTGAAGCTTTCTTT

J: TRBJ1-2
V: TRBV6-8
D: TRBD1
size: -
CDR3: CASSPAGTGYGYTF
DNA: TGTGCCAGCAGTCCTGCCGGGACAGGTTATGGCTACACCTTC

J: TRBJ2-1
V: TRBV19
D: -
size: -
CDR3: CASRGHGSLDEQFF
DNA: TGTGCCAGTAGGGGCCACGGGAGTTTGGATGAGCAGTTCTTC

J: TRBJ1-1
V: TRBV11-3
D: -
size: -
CDR3: CASSRTVMNTEAFF
DNA: TGTGCCAGCAGCCGGACGGTAATGAACACTGAAGCTTTCTTT

J: TRBJ2-6
V: TRBV30
D: -
size: -
CDR3: CAWSTPNTAGANVLTF
DNA: TGTGCCTGGAGTACACCCAATACCGCTGGGGCCAACGTCCTGACTTTC

J: TRBJ1-3
V: TRBV29-1
D: -
size: -
CDR3: CSLPLPFRWCGNTIYF
DNA: TGCAGCCTACCGCTCCCCTTTCGCTGGTGTGGAAACACCATATATTTT

J: TRBJ2-2
V: TRBV4-1
D: -
size: -
CDR3: CASSLDRKQNTGELFF
DNA: TGCGCCAGCAGCCTTGATAGGAAGCAGAACACCGGGGAGCTGTTTTTT

J: TRBJ2-5
V: TRBV11-3
D: TRBD2
size: few
CDR3: CASSWRSGGGPQETQYF
DNA: TGTGCCAGCAGCTGGAGGTCGGGGGGAGGGCCACAAGAGACCCAGTACTTC

J: TRBJ1-2
V: TRBV28
D: -
size: -
CDR3: CASSLTGYGYTF
DNA: TGTGCCAGCAGTTTGACAGGCTATGGCTACACCTTC

J: TRBJ1-6
V: TRBV12-2
D: -
size: -
CDR3: CATSPSGAHSPLHF
DNA: TGTGCCACTTCGCCGTCAGGGGCCCATTCACCCCTCCACTTT

J: TRBJ1-2
V: TRBV6-8
D: TRBD1
size: -
CDR3: CASRAGGAGYGYTF
DNA: TGTGCCAGCAGAGCAGGGGGCGCGGGCTATGGCTACACCTTC

J: TRBJ2-5
V: TRBV6-8
D: -
size: -
CDR3: CASSLGVGLGEETQYF
DNA: TGTGCCAGCAGTTTAGGAGTGGGGTTGGGCGAAGAGACCCAGTACTTC

J: TRBJ2-7
V: TRBV11-3
D: -
size: -
CDR3: CASSLYPESYEQYF
DNA: TGTGCCAGCAGCTTATATCCGGAATCCTACGAGCAGTACTTC

J: TRBJ2-2
V: TRBV6-8
D: TRBD1
size: -
CDR3: CASSPGTGDTGELFF
DNA: TGTGCCAGCAGTCCTGGGACAGGGGACACCGGGGAGCTGTTTTTT

J: TRBJ1-1
V: TRBV19
D: -
size: -
CDR3: CASGQRNTEAFF
DNA: TGTGCCAGCGGACAGAGGAACACTGAAGCTTTCTTT

J: TRBJ1-2
V: TRBV6-8
D: -
size: -
CDR3: CASSSPGGANGYTF
DNA: TGTGCCAGCAGTTCCCCGGGGGGCGCAAATGGCTACACCTTC

J: TRBJ2-3
V: TRBV9
D: TRBD2
size: -
CDR3: CATGSRGGQIDTQYF
DNA: TGTGCCACGGGATCCCGGGGGGGCCAAATAGATACGCAGTATTTT

J: TRBJ2-2
V: TRBV5-1
D: -
size: -
CDR3: CASSLVAGTGELFF
DNA: TGCGCCAGCAGCTTGGTTGCTGGCACCGGGGAGCTGTTTTTT

J: TRBJ2-1
V: TRBV6-8
D: -
size: -
CDR3: CASSPEEGLGQFF
DNA: TGTGCCAGCAGCCCCGAGGAGGGCCTTGGGCAGTTCTTC

J: TRBJ1-3
V: TRBV11-3
D: -
size: -
CDR3: CASSEGGNSGNTIYF
DNA: TGTGCCAGCAGCGAGGGGGGGAACTCTGGAAACACCATATATTTT

J: TRBJ2-3
V: TRBV11-3
D: -
size: -
CDR3: CASSLVLLAADTQYF
DNA: TGTGCCAGCAGCTTGGTCCTATTAGCGGCAGATACGCAGTATTTT

J: TRBJ2-3
V: TRBV7-5
D: -
size: once
CDR3: CASRPRTLTDTQYF
DNA: TGTGCCAGCAGGCCCAGGACTCTCACAGATACGCAGTATTTT

J: TRBJ1-1
V: TRBV18
D: TRBD1
size: -
CDR3: CASSGQGRMDTEAFF
DNA: TGTGCCAGCTCAGGACAGGGGCGTATGGACACTGAAGCTTTCTTT

J: TRBJ2-5
V: TRBV11-3
D: -
size: -
CDR3: CASSPSVTLGQETQYF
DNA: TGTGCCAGCAGCCCGTCCGTGACACTGGGTCAAGAGACCCAGTACTTC

J: TRBJ2-5
V: TRBV7-6
D: TRBD1
size: -
CDR3: CASSLMTGGEETQYF
DNA: TGTGCCAGCAGCCTAATGACAGGGGGCGAAGAGACCCAGTACTTC

J: TRBJ1-2
V: TRBV6-8
D: TRBD1
size: -
CDR3: CASSSLKTGSYTF
DNA: TGTGCCAGCAGTTCCCTCAAGACAGGGAGCTACACCTTC

J: TRBJ1-3
V: TRBV28
D: TRBD1
size: -
CDR3: CASSLTGAGSSGNTIYF
DNA: TGTGCCAGCAGTTTGACAGGGGCAGGGAGCTCTGGAAACACCATATATTTT

J: TRBJ2-2
V: TRBV12-5
D: TRBD2
size: -
CDR3: CATGLAGATGELFF
DNA: TGTGCCACCGGACTAGCGGGAGCCACCGGGGAGCTGTTTTTT